This T cell receptor (beta chain) appears in the sequencing data of a study of T-cell memory formation after mild COVID-19. TCRdb re-called the 5' RACE reads through MiXCR, storing one row per CDR3 protein. The sample contains around 500,000 distinct CDR3 sequences, 18% of which appear only once. In this sample, this clonotype turned up a few times. V lost 6 bases, J lost 3 bases, and 12 bases lay in between. The CDR3 covers 13 residues. The sequenced material came from PBMCs or a T cell subset sorted from them (not recorded which). The chain joins TRBV12-3 or TRBV12-4 to TRBJ2-7, with D maybe TRBD2 (5 bases). This TCR was recovered from an adult woman who had mild COVID-19 (a few samples of this study predate the infection). Cell type and time point are not known. CDR3 protein: CASSRTPHYEQYF. Written as DNA, the CDR3 is TGTGCCAGCAGCAGGACTCCACACTACGAGCAGTACTTC.